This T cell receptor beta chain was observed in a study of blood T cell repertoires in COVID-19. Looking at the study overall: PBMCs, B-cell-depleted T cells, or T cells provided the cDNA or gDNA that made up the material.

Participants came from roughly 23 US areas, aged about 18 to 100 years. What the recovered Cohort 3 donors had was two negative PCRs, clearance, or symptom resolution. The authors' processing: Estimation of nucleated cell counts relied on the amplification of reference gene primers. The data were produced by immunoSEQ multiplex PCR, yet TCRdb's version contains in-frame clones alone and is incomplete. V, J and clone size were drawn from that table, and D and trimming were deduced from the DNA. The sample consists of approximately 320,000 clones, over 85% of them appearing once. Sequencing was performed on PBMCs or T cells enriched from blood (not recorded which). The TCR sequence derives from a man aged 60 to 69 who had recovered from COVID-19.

CDR3 in amino acids: CASGGGQGRGPYEQYF. The CDR3, as DNA: TGTGCTAGTGGTGGAGGACAGGGTAGGGGGCCCTACGAGCAGTACTTC. The chain recombines TRBV12-5 with TRBJ2-7; 8 bases fit TRBD1. Germline-derived CDR1 and CDR2 are LGHNT and FRNRAP. V trimming: 5 bases; J trimming: 2 bases; junction bases outside the gene matches: 11. The CDR3 contains 16 residues.